This entry describes one T cell receptor (beta chain). This record belongs to a study of blood T cell repertoires in COVID-19. As for the study in general: Material from acute and convalescent COVID-19 was sourced from the United States, Italy and Spain.

In the source study's methods: Estimates of nucleated cell counts were drawn from the amplification of reference gene primers. Produced via immunoSEQ multiplex PCR; TCRdb's table is partial and in-frame only. The V and J calls and clone size were taken over from that table, and D and trimming were inferred from the DNA. The repertoire includes about 50,000 clones, over 75% of them detected once, and about a sixth sits in the top ten. The CDR3 loop spans 16 amino acids. Trimming at V came to 0 bases and at J to 10 bases, leaving 10 bases not matched to a gene. The V gene's germline CDR1 is LGHNA and CDR2 YNFKEQ.

Sequenced: peripheral blood. The clonotype originates from a human donor with active COVID-19. The donor label of this sample is uncertain. The chain combines TRBV4-2 with TRBJ2-1; 9 nucleotides line up with TRBD2. CDR3 nucleotide sequence: TGTGCCAGCAGCCAAGATGCGGGGGGGGGATTCGCCGAGCAGTTCTTC. This gives the protein CASSQDAGGGFAEQFF.